A single sample gave rise to the 17 T cell receptor beta chains below, sequenced in a study of identifying expanded T cells in peripheral blood. Assay used: immunoSEQ multiplex PCR; TCRdb lists only in-frame clones, some missing. The repertoire holds around 130,000 clones, with about 88% as singletons. The sample comprised blood. All receptors derive from a person aged 18 to 70 in good health.

J is TRBJ2-3 and V is TRBV7-7; D assignment may be TRBD1 or TRBD2 (5 bases each). Germline loops: CDR1 SSHAT, CDR2 FNYEAQ (reference sequence). This CDR3 spans 13 amino acids. Trimming left V 3 bases short and J 5 bases short, with 9 bases between. The CDR3, as DNA: TGTGCCAGCAGCTTGGGGGATGTAGATACGCAGTATTTT. Translation: CASSLGDVDTQYF.

J is TRBJ1-2 and V is TRBV30; no reliable D call. The germline gives CDR1 GTSNPN, CDR2 SVGIG (reference sequence). V was pared by 7 bases and J by 8 bases, with 17 bases between. The CDR3 is 12 residues long. The CDR3 reads CALRSPPQGYTF. The CDR3 DNA reads as TGTGCCTTACGGTCCCCACCCCAAGGCTACACCTTC.

The gene calls are TRBV11-3 and TRBJ1-1; D is uncertain. The germline V gene encodes CDR1 SGHNT and CDR2 YENEEA. Trimming pared 2 bases from V and 5 bases from J, leaving 9 bases between. This CDR3 contains 13 residues. The CDR3 spells CASSLRSRTEAFF. The CDR3 DNA reads as TGTGCCAGCAGCTTAAGGTCCCGGACTGAAGCTTTCTTT.

The rearrangement uses TRBV6-5 and TRBJ2-1; 10 bases match TRBD2. Per the germline V gene, CDR1 is MNHEY and CDR2 is SVGAGI. The CDR3 spans 15 residues. V dropped 0 bases and J dropped 7; count of bases not matched to a gene: 3. The CDR3 spells CASSYSPSGRNEQFF. The DNA for the CDR3 is TGTGCCAGCAGTTACTCCCCTAGCGGGAGAAATGAGCAGTTCTTC.

The sample holds a few counts of this clone. V gene TRBV19 combines with J gene TRBJ1-6; the D gene is possibly TRBD1 (5 bases). Trimming stripped 0 bases from V and 7 bases from J, with 7 bases between. The length of the CDR3 is 14 residues. Germline CDR1 LNHDA, CDR2 SQIVND (reference sequence). The CDR3 spells CASSIDYRNSPLHF. Here the CDR3 DNA reads TGTGCCAGTAGTATAGATTACAGGAATTCACCCCTCCACTTT.

This chain uses TRBV11-1 with TRBJ2-3, with a possible D match to TRBD1 (5 bases). Germline CDR1 and CDR2: SGHAT and FQDESV (reference sequence). V was shortened by 7 bases and J by 0 bases, with 20 bases between the two germline ends. The CDR3 contains 17 residues. CDR3 region: CASTGRGTRPSTDTQYF. The CDR3 DNA sequence: TGTGCCAGCACCGGAAGGGGCACCCGACCGAGCACAGATACGCAGTATTTT.

The chain combines TRBV7-2 with TRBJ1-3; weak D call: TRBD1 (5 bases). V gave up 1 base and J gave up 4 bases, with 14 bases separating them. This CDR3 has 16 residues. The germline V gene encodes CDR1 SGHTA and CDR2 FQGNSA. The CDR3 is CASSLEAAGLGNTIYF. DNA of the CDR3: TGTGCCAGCAGCTTAGAGGCCGCGGGACTAGGAAACACCATATATTTT.

The chain links TRBV29-1 to TRBJ2-3; TRBD2 agrees at 7 bases. Germline loops: CDR1 SQVTM, CDR2 ANQGSEA. CDR3 length: 13 residues. J was trimmed by 4 bases and V by 4 bases; bases with no gene match: 5. DNA of the CDR3: TGCAGCGTTGCAACTAGCGCGGCAGATACGCAGTATTTT. This translates into CSVATSAADTQYF.

This chain connects TRBV27 to TRBJ2-1; TRBD2 matches 13 bases. Germline loops: CDR1 MNHEY, CDR2 SMNVEV (reference sequence). CDR3 size: 16 residues. J was trimmed by 6 bases and V by 6 bases; bases with no gene match: 8. CDR3 region: CASSLLTSGRGNEQFF. In DNA form, the CDR3 reads TGTGCCAGCAGCCTCCTTACTAGCGGGAGGGGCAATGAGCAGTTCTTC.

The rearrangement links TRBV10-1 to TRBJ2-2; weak D call: TRBD2 (6 bases). V was pared by 3 bases and J by 3 bases, with 8 bases between. This CDR3 comprises 14 residues. Germline V gene data show CDR1 as WNHNN and CDR2 as SYGVQD (reference sequence). The CDR3 nucleotides read TGCGCCAGCAGTGAACGGGACTACACCGGGGAGCTGTTTTTT. Translating gives CASSERDYTGELFF.

The chain joins TRBV6-4 to TRBJ2-3, with no clear D. CDR1 and CDR2 (germline): MRHNA, SNTAGT. The CDR3 extends over 15 amino acids. Trimming took 3 bases from V and 3 from J, leaving 13 bases between them. The CDR3 region is CASSEFSERTDTQYF. CDR3 sequence (DNA): TGTGCCAGCAGTGAGTTCAGCGAAAGGACAGATACGCAGTATTTT.

This chain connects TRBV30 to TRBJ1-1, with D unclear. Germline assignment: CDR1 GTSNPN and CDR2 SVGIG (reference sequence). The CDR3 length is 14 residues. Trimming took off 0 bases at V and 10 bases at J, with 18 bases between the two ends. Written as DNA, the CDR3 is TGTGCCTGGAGTGTTGGTGGGGTAAGACCAGGAGCTTTCTTT. Translated, it gives CAWSVGGVRPGAFF.

As concerns this clone: Germline and junction disagree at one end, which may indicate a read error. This chain uses TRBV5-4 with TRBJ1-6, with D perhaps TRBD1 (6 bases). The CDR3 covers 15 residues. The V gene's germline CDR1 is SGHNT and CDR2 YYREEE (reference sequence). The DNA for the CDR3 is TGCGCCAGCAGTCCGGGGGACAATAAGAATTCACCCCTCCACTTT. It translates to CASSPGDNKNSPLHF.

This clone was detected a few times. This chain connects TRBV19 to TRBJ1-1; the D is unclear. Per the germline V gene, CDR1 is LNHDA and CDR2 is SQIVND (reference sequence). The CDR3 has 14 amino acids. V dropped 1 base and J dropped 1 base, with 7 bases sitting between them. The CDR3 DNA sequence: TGTGCCAGTAGTATAGTTCCCTCGAACACTGAAGCTTTCTTT. This codes for CASSIVPSNTEAFF.

This rearrangement joins TRBV5-5 to TRBJ2-1; 7 nucleotides line up with TRBD1. V lost 2 bases, J lost 10 bases, and 6 bases stayed unmatched. The CDR3 consists of 13 residues. CDR1 and CDR2 (germline): SGHKS, YYEKEE (reference sequence). CDR3 sequence: CASSLQGSREQFF. The CDR3 nucleotides are TGTGCCAGCAGCTTACAGGGGTCCAGGGAGCAGTTCTTC.

The rearrangement uses TRBV7-9 and TRBJ1-1; TRBD1 aligns across 7 bases. Trimming at V came to 6 bases and at J to 1 base, leaving 5 bases not matched to a gene. The CDR3 runs 14 residues. Germline lookup yields CDR1 SEHNR and CDR2 FQNEAQ (reference sequence). The CDR3 nucleotides read TGTGCCAGCAGACGGAGACAGGGGAACACTGAAGCTTTCTTT. This translates into CASRRRQGNTEAFF.

The chain recombines TRBV7-8 with TRBJ1-5; D remains unclear. The ends were cut back, 5 bases at V and 6 bases at J, with 17 bases in the middle. CDR1 SGHVS and CDR2 FQNEAQ come from the germline V gene. The CDR3 extends over 15 amino acids. Written as DNA, the CDR3 is TGTGCCAGCAGCACCTCTGGGGATCCTAGTCAGCCCCAGCATTTT. It yields the protein CASSTSGDPSQPQHF. The full variable domain, with the rest looked up from reference TRBV7-8 and TRBJ1-5, is GAGVSQSPRYKVAKRGQDVALRCDPISGHVSLFWYQQALGQGPEFLTYFQNEAQLDKSGLPSDRFFAERPEGSVSTLKIQRTQQEDSAVYLCASSTSGDPSQPQHFGDGTRLSIL.